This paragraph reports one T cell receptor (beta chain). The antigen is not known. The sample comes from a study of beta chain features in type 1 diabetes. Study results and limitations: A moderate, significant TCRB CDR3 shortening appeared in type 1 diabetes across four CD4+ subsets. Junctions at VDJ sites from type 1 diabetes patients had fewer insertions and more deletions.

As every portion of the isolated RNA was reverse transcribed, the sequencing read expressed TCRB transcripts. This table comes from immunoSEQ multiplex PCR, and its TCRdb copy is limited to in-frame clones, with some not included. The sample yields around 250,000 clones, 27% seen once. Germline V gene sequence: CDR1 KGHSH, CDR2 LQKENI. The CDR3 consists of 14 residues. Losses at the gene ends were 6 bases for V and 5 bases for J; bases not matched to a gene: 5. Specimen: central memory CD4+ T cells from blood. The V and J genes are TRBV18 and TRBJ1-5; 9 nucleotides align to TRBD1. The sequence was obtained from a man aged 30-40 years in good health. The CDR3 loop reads CASSPRQGDQPQHF. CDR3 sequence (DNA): TGTGCCAGCTCTCCCCGACAGGGGGATCAGCCCCAGCATTTT.